Reported below is one TCR beta chain. The CDR3 contains 12 residues. CDR1 and CDR2 (germline): SQVTM, ANQGSEA. Trimming removed 4 bases at V and 4 bases at J, with 10 bases between. Extracted RNA was reverse transcribed into cDNA, the sequencing template. The method was immunoSEQ multiplex PCR; TCRdb's version includes in-frame clones alone and lacks a portion of them. The sample records about 140,000 clones, approximately 51% being singletons. The sample is drawn from a study of CD8+ T cells in alopecia areata. For the study at large: For the treated group, dosing was oral tofacitinib at 5 to 10 mg twice daily.

Collection of lesional scalp punch biopsies and peripheral blood was performed in alopecia areata patients. The sequence came from a human donor with alopecia areata. The rearrangement links TRBV29-1 to TRBJ2-5, with D perhaps TRBD1 or TRBD2 (6 bases each). Sequences were derived from CD4+ T cells sorted from blood, sampled at week 0. CDR3 amino acids: CSVGGAGETQYF. Here the CDR3 DNA reads TGCAGCGTTGGGGGGGCCGGAGAGACCCAGTACTTC.